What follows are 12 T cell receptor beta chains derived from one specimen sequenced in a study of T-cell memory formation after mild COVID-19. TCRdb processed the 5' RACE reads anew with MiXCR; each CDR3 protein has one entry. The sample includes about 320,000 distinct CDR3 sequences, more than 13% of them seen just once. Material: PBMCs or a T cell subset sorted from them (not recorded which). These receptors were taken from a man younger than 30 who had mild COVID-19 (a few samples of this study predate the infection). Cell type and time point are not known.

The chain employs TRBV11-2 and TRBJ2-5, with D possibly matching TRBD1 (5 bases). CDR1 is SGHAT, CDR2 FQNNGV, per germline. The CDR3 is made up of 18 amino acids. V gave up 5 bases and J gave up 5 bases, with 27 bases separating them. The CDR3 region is CASSLGMGFRAGKETQYF. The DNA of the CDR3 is TGTGCCAGCAGCCTAGGGATGGGTTTTCGAGCAGGGAAGGAGACCCAGTACTTC.

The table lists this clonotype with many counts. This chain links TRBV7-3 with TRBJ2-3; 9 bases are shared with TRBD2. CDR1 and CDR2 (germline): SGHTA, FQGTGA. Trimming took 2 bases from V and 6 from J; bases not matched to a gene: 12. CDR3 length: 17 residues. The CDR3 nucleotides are TGTGCCAGCAGCTTATCCGCGCCGGGGGCGGGAGGGGATACGCAGTATTTT. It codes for CASSLSAPGAGGDTQYF.

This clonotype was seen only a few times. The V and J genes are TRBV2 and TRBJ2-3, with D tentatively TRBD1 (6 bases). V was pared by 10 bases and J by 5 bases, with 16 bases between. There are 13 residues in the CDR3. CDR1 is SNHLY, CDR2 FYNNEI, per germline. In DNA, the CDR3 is TGTGCCACCAAGGACAGCCTAAGAGATACGCAGTATTTT. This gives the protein CATKDSLRDTQYF.

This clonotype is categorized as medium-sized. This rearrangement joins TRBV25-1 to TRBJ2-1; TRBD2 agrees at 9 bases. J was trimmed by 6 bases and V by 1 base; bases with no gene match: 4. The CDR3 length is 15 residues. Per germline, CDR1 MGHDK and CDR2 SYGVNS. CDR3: CASSELAGEVNEQFF. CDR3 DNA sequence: TGTGCCAGCAGTGAATTAGCGGGGGAGGTCAATGAGCAGTTCTTC.

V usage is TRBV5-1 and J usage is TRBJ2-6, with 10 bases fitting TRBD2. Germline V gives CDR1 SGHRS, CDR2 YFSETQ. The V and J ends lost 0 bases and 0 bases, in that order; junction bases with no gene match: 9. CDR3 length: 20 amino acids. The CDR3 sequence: CASSLERGGPTSSGANVLTF. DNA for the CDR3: TGCGCCAGCAGCTTGGAGCGGGGGGGCCCTACAAGCTCTGGGGCCAACGTCCTGACTTTC.

CDR3 DNA sequence: TGCGCCAGCAGCTGGGGCCCAGGGGGCTCTGGAAACACCATATATTTT. Translating gives CASSWGPGGSGNTIYF. The chain recombines TRBV5-1 with TRBJ1-3; 7 bases fit TRBD1. The V segment lost 3 bases and the J segment 0 bases; nucleotides outside the gene matches: 6. CDR3 length: 16 residues. Germline loops: CDR1 SGHRS, CDR2 YFSETQ.

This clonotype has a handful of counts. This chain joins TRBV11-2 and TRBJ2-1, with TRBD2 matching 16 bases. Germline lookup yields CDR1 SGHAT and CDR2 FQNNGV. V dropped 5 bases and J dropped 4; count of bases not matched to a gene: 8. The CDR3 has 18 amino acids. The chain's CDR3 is CASSIGTSGGAGYNEQFF. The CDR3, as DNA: TGTGCCAGCAGCATCGGGACTAGCGGGGGGGCCGGGTACAATGAGCAGTTCTTC. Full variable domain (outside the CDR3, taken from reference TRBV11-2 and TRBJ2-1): EAGVAQSPRYKIIEKRQSVAFWCNPISGHATLYWYQQILGQGPKLLIQFQNNGVVDDSQLPKDRFSAERLKGVDSTLKIQPAKLEDSAVYLCASSIGTSGGAGYNEQFFGPGTRLTVL.

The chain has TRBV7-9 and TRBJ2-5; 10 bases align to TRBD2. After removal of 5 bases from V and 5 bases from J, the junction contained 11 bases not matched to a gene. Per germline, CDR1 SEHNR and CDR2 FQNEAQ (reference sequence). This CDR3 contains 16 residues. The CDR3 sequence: CASSPTKRGGRETQYF. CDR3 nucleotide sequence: TGTGCCAGCAGCCCTACCAAGCGGGGGGGCCGGGAGACCCAGTACTTC.

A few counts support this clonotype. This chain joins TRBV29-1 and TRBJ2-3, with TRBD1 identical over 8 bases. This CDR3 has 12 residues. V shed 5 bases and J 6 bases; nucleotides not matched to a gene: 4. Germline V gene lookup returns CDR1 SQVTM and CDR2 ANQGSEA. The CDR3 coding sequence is TGCAGCGTTAAGACAGGGGCGGATACGCAGTATTTT. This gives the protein CSVKTGADTQYF.

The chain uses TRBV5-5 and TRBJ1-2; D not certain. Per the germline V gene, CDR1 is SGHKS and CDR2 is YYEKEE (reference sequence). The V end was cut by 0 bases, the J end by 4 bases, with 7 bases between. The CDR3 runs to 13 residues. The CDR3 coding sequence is TGTGCCAGCAGCTTGGCCCTCGGCTATGGCTACACCTTC. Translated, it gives CASSLALGYGYTF.

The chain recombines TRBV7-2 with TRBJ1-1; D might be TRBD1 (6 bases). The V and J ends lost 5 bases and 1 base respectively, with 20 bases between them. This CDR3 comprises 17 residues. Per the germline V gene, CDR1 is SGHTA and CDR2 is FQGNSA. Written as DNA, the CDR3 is TGTGCCAGCAGCCTTCCGGCCGGGGGGGCACAGAACACTGAAGCTTTCTTT. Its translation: CASSLPAGGAQNTEAFF.

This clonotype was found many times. This CDR3 is CASSKDRIGNNEQFF. DNA of the CDR3: TGTGCCAGCAGCAAGGACAGAATAGGCAACAATGAGCAGTTCTTC. The rearrangement joins TRBV3-1 to TRBJ2-1, with D tentatively TRBD1 (6 bases). Trimming cost V 5 bases and J 5 bases, with 16 bases left between them. The CDR3 sequence is 15 residues long. Germline V CDR1 and CDR2: LGHDT, YNNKEL (reference sequence).